The 25 T cell receptor beta chains reported below all come from one sample, sequenced in a study of blood T cells in healthy people across ages. The use of a sample-barcoded 5' primer and a J-beta primer mix characterized a second PCR of roughly 6 to 11 cycles. TCRdb reanalysed the 5' RACE reads using MiXCR and keeps one entry per CDR3 protein. The top ten hold 10% of the sample, which has about 930,000 distinct CDR3 sequences, just under 30% seen once. This sample was shared with a second study, whose subject was T cells of mothers and their children.

Material for sequencing was blood. Receptors originate from a woman in her forties in good health.

This clonotype was counted many times. The chain is built from TRBV7-3 and TRBJ2-3; 12 bases agree with TRBD2. Germline V gene lookup returns CDR1 SGHTA and CDR2 FQGTGA. The V and J ends lost 5 bases and 0 bases, in that order; junction bases with no gene match: 9. The CDR3 contains 18 residues. The CDR3 protein is CASSATSGGPGSTDTQYF. The CDR3 DNA sequence: TGTGCCAGCAGCGCCACTAGCGGGGGGCCCGGTAGCACAGATACGCAGTATTTT. The full variable domain, completed using reference TRBV7-3 and TRBJ2-3, is GAGVSQTPSNKVTEKGKYVELRCDPISGHTALYWYRQSLGQGPEFLIYFQGTGAADDSGLPNDRFFAVRPEGSVSTLKIQRTERGDSAVYLCASSATSGGPGSTDTQYFGPGTRLTVL.

The table lists this clonotype with a few counts. The genes are TRBV14 and TRBJ2-7; tentative D call: TRBD2 (6 bases). This CDR3 is 14 amino acids long. The germline gives CDR1 SGHDN, CDR2 FVKESK. V was cut by 3 bases and J by 6 bases, with 15 bases left in between. In DNA, the CDR3 is TGTGCCAGCAGCCAGTCGCGGATGGGAGGCGAGCAGTACTTC. Its protein product is CASSQSRMGGEQYF.

The J gene is TRBJ2-5, the V gene TRBV20-1; D gene uncertain. Germline CDR1 is DFQATT and CDR2 is SNEGSKA (reference sequence). The CDR3 totals 15 residues. V lost 5 bases and J lost 11, with 27 bases in between. The CDR3 DNA follows: TGCAGTGCTCGAAATCGGATCTATCGATACAATGAGCAGTACTTC. It is translated as CSARNRIYRYNEQYF.

The gene calls are TRBV18 and TRBJ2-7, with D possibly called TRBD1 or TRBD2 (5 bases each). This CDR3 spans 15 amino acids. Per the germline V gene, CDR1 is KGHSH and CDR2 is LQKENI. V shed 3 bases and J shed 3 bases, with 15 bases lying between them. CDR3 nucleotides: TGTGCCAGCTCACCGAGGGGTCAGCCGCTCTACGAGCAGTACTTC. It specifies CASSPRGQPLYEQYF.

V usage is TRBV7-2 and J usage is TRBJ1-1; no clear D. The V and J ends lost 4 bases and 1 base respectively, with 10 bases between them. There are 14 residues in the CDR3. Germline V gene sequence: CDR1 SGHTA, CDR2 FQGNSA. CDR3: CASSSDSGNTEAFF. The CDR3 DNA reads as TGTGCCAGCAGCTCCGATTCGGGGAACACTGAAGCTTTCTTT. Looking up the rest from reference TRBV7-2 and TRBJ1-1 gives the full variable domain: GAGVSQSPSNKVTEKGKDVELRCDPISGHTALYWYRQSLGQGLEFLIYFQGNSAPDKSGLPSDRFSAERTGGSVSTLTIQRTQQEDSAVYLCASSSDSGNTEAFFGQGTRLTVV.

A few counts support this clonotype. J is TRBJ2-7 and V is TRBV12-3 or TRBV12-4; D is possibly TRBD2 (6 bases). V lost 5 bases and J lost 2, with 13 bases in between. This CDR3 is 14 amino acids long. The DNA of the CDR3 is TGTGCCAGCAGTCAGGGCGGGGATCCCTACGAGCAGTACTTC. This sequence encodes CASSQGGDPYEQYF.

The CDR3 bases are TGTGCCAGCAGCTACACTGGGGGCATTCAGTACTTC. Translation gives CASSYTGGIQYF. The rearrangement uses TRBV7-2 and TRBJ2-4; D is perhaps TRBD1 or TRBD2 (5 bases each). CDR3 size: 12 residues. Looked up from germline, CDR1 is SGHTA and CDR2 is FQGNSA. V was pared by 4 bases and J by 9 bases, with 10 bases between.

This clonotype came up a few times. The chain uses TRBV28 and TRBJ2-7; no reliable D call. The CDR3 contains 14 residues. The V end lost 3 bases, the J end lost 0 bases, and 9 bases lay between the germline ends. The V gene's germline CDR1 is MDHEN and CDR2 SYDVKM. CDR3 in DNA: TGTGCCAGCAGTTTTTCGGCGGCCTCCTACGAGCAGTACTTC. Its translation: CASSFSAASYEQYF.

This clonotype was seen ten or more times. J is TRBJ1-4 and V is TRBV27, with a possible D match to TRBD1 (6 bases). CDR1 and CDR2 from the germline V gene are MNHEY and SMNVEV (reference sequence). This CDR3 comprises 18 residues. V was pared by 0 bases and J by 1 base, with 15 bases between. This chain's CDR3 is CASSLSGQGSQTNEKLFF. CDR3 DNA sequence: TGTGCCAGCAGTTTATCGGGGCAGGGGAGTCAAACTAATGAAAAACTGTTTTTT.

A remark on this clonotype: Possible read error: a much larger clone is one base away. V and J are TRBV11-2 and TRBJ2-1; 13 nucleotides align to TRBD2. CDR3 length: 17 residues. Germline V lookup: CDR1 SGHAT, CDR2 FQNNGV. CDR3 sequence reads: CASSSRGLAGSYNGQFF. CDR3 DNA: TGTGCCAGCAGCTCCCGGGGACTAGCGGGGTCATACAATGGGCAGTTCTTC.

This clonotype was recorded many times. As DNA, the CDR3 is TGTGCCAGCAGTTACTCGAGACAGGGGGGATACGAGCAGTACTTC. Encoded protein: CASSYSRQGGYEQYF. V usage is TRBV6-5 and J usage is TRBJ2-7, with 9 nucleotides matching TRBD1. Per the germline V gene, CDR1 is MNHEY and CDR2 is SVGAGI. The trim removed 0 bases at V and 4 bases at J, leaving 4 bases unmatched. The CDR3 runs to 15 residues.

This clonotype has ten or more counts. The J gene is TRBJ1-5, the V gene TRBV20-1, with 7 bases fitting TRBD1. The CDR3 is 13 amino acids. Unmatched junction bases numbered 4, after V lost 5 bases and J lost 3 bases. CDR1 is DFQATT and CDR2 is SNEGSKA in the germline V gene (reference sequence). In nucleotides, the CDR3 is TGCAGTGCTTCCGGGACAGTCAATCAGCCCCAGCATTTT. It yields the protein CSASGTVNQPQHF.

The J gene is TRBJ2-7, the V gene TRBV29-1; D not certain. The CDR3 runs to 16 residues. In germline, CDR1 is SQVTM, CDR2 ANQGSEA. With 0 bases removed from V and 0 bases from J, the gap between germline ends came to 15 bases. The CDR3 loop reads CSVEDSRPGSSYEQYF. The CDR3 region has the DNA TGCAGCGTTGAAGACAGCCGACCTGGTAGCTCCTACGAGCAGTACTTC.

J is TRBJ1-2 and V is TRBV7-9, with 7 bases fitting TRBD1. CDR3 length: 14 amino acids. CDR1 and CDR2 (germline): SEHNR, FQNEAQ (reference sequence). Trimming took 8 bases from V and 3 from J; bases not matched to a gene: 9. The DNA of the CDR3 is TGTGCCAGCCAGGAAAGGGGGCATGACTATGGCTACACCTTC. Translated: CASQERGHDYGYTF. Complete variable domain (other parts from reference TRBV7-9 and TRBJ1-2): DTGVSQNPRHKITKRGQNVTFRCDPISEHNRLYWYRQTLGQGPEFLTYFQNEAQLEKSRLLSDRFSAERPKGSFSTLEIQRTEQGDSAMYLCASQERGHDYGYTFGSGTRLTVV.

This chain joins TRBV5-1 and TRBJ2-7, with 14 positions matching TRBD2. This CDR3 is 16 amino acids long. From germline, CDR1 is SGHRS and CDR2 YFSETQ. With 1 base clipped from V and 4 bases from J, the junction kept 4 bases outside the gene matches. The CDR3 sequence is CASSLHRLAGGYEQYF. The CDR3 DNA reads as TGCGCCAGCAGCTTGCACCGACTAGCGGGGGGGTACGAGCAGTACTTC. The complete variable domain, with remaining parts taken from reference TRBV5-1 and TRBJ2-7, reads KAGVTQTPRYLIKTRGQQVTLSCSPISGHRSVSWYQQTPGQGLQFLFEYFSETQRNKGNFPGRFSGRQFSNSRSEMNVSTLELGDSALYLCASSLHRLAGGYEQYFGPGTRLTVT.

The gene calls are TRBV7-2 and TRBJ1-2, with 9 bases that match TRBD1. Germline CDR1 and CDR2: SGHTA and FQGNSA. The CDR3 totals 16 residues. The junction had 9 bases not matched to a gene; V was cut back by 5 bases and J by 2 bases. CDR3 DNA sequence: TGTGCCAGCAGCGGACGTCCCGGGACAGGGAACTATGGCTACACCTTC. It yields the protein CASSGRPGTGNYGYTF.

The chain links TRBV19 to TRBJ2-5; 8 bases line up with TRBD1. The V segment lost 5 bases and the J segment 5 bases; nucleotides outside the gene matches: 13. The CDR3 spans 16 residues. The V gene's germline CDR1 is LNHDA and CDR2 SQIVND (reference sequence). CDR3 sequence (DNA): TGTGCCAGTAGTCCTTGGACAGGGACGACGGGGGAGACCCAGTACTTC. Protein sequence: CASSPWTGTTGETQYF.

This clonotype showed up just a few times. The V and J genes are TRBV7-2 and TRBJ2-6, with 7 bases identical to TRBD1. CDR1 is SGHTA, CDR2 FQGNSA, per germline. With V trimmed by 4 bases and J by 0 bases, 3 bases remained unmatched. The CDR3 sequence is 16 residues long. This CDR3 is CASSSTGVSGANVLTF. Here the CDR3 DNA reads TGTGCCAGCAGCTCTACAGGGGTCTCTGGGGCCAACGTCCTGACTTTC. Variable domain in full (rest from reference TRBV7-2 and TRBJ2-6): GAGVSQSPSNKVTEKGKDVELRCDPISGHTALYWYRQSLGQGLEFLIYFQGNSAPDKSGLPSDRFSAERTGGSVSTLTIQRTQQEDSAVYLCASSSTGVSGANVLTFGAGSRLTVL.

There are a few counts of this clonotype. V usage is TRBV12-3 or TRBV12-4 and J usage is TRBJ2-1; D gene uncertain. The CDR3 loop spans 16 amino acids. Trimming took off 1 base at V and 0 bases at J, with 10 bases between the two ends. The CDR3 sequence is CASSLGLLSSYNEQFF. The CDR3 nucleotides are TGTGCCAGCAGTTTAGGACTCCTAAGCTCCTACAATGAGCAGTTCTTC.

This clonotype has a handful of counts. This chain joins TRBV6-6 and TRBJ2-3; possibly TRBD1 for D (6 bases). Looked up from germline, CDR1 is MNHNY and CDR2 is SVGAGI (reference sequence). CDR3 length: 15 residues. Between the trimmed V and J ends, which lost 6 bases and 0 bases, there was a span of 13 bases. The CDR3, as DNA: TGTGCCAGCAGCCCGAGGGGACAAAGCACAGATACGCAGTATTTT. It specifies CASSPRGQSTDTQYF.

The V gene is TRBV28, the J gene TRBJ1-5; 7 positions match TRBD1. This CDR3 comprises 16 residues. The germline V gene encodes CDR1 MDHEN and CDR2 SYDVKM. The V gene end was trimmed by 3 bases and the J gene end by 4 bases; junction bases not matched to a gene: 9. CDR3 nucleotides: TGTGCCAGCAGTTTCTCAGTGACAGGGTTTAATCAGCCCCAGCATTTT. Residues: CASSFSVTGFNQPQHF.

The CDR3 reads CASSTWGIDTQYF. The CDR3, as DNA: TGTGCCAGCAGTACTTGGGGGATAGATACGCAGTATTTT. V and J are TRBV28 and TRBJ2-3, with D perhaps being TRBD1 or TRBD2 (5 bases each). This CDR3 has 13 residues. Trimming left V 5 bases short and J 5 bases short, with 11 bases between. Germline CDR1 and CDR2: MDHEN and SYDVKM.

This clonotype was found a few times. The rearrangement links TRBV30 to TRBJ2-4; D call uncertain. From germline, CDR1 is GTSNPN and CDR2 SVGIG (reference sequence). CDR3 size: 13 residues. Trimming took 0 bases from V and 2 from J, leaving 5 bases between them. The CDR3 here is CAWSVDSKNIQYF. The DNA for the CDR3 is TGTGCCTGGAGTGTGGATTCCAAAAACATTCAGTACTTC. Full variable domain (outside the CDR3, taken from reference TRBV30 and TRBJ2-4): SQTIHQWPATLVQPVGSPLSLECTVEGTSNPNLYWYRQAAGRGLQLLFYSVGIGQISSEVPQNLSASRPQDRQFILSSKKLLLSDSGFYLCAWSVDSKNIQYFGAGTRLSVL.

This clonotype has ten or more counts. V usage is TRBV27 and J usage is TRBJ1-2, with D uncertain. The CDR3 extends over 13 amino acids. The germline V and J ends were trimmed by 3 bases and 1 base, with 6 bases remaining between them. In germline, CDR1 is MNHEY, CDR2 SMNVEV (reference sequence). The DNA of the CDR3 is TGTGCCAGCAGTTTTGACGGTAACTATGGCTACACCTTC. Translated: CASSFDGNYGYTF.

This clonotype appeared many times. The V call is TRBV29-1, the J call TRBJ1-4; a possible D gene is TRBD1 (6 bases). CDR3 length: 13 amino acids. Germline-derived CDR1 and CDR2 are SQVTM and ANQGSEA. Trimming took off 4 bases at V and 4 bases at J, with 10 bases between the two ends. The CDR3 DNA reads TGCAGCGTTGTGGGGGCCCTTAATGAAAAACTGTTTTTT. Protein: CSVVGALNEKLFF.